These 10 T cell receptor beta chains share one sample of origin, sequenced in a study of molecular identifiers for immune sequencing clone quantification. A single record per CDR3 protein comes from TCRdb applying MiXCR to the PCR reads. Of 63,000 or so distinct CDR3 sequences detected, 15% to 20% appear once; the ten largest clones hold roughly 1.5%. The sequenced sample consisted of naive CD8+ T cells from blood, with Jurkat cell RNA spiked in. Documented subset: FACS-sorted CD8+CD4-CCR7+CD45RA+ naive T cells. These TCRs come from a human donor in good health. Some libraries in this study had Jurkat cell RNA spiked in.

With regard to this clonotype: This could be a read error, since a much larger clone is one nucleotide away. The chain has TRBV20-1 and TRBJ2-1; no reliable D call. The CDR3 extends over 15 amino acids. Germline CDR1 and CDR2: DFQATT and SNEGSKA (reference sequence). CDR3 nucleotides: TGCAGTGCCGCTGATCCGGGTTACTCCTACAATGGGCAGTTCTTC. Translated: CSAADPGYSYNGQFF.

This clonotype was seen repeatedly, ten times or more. The CDR3 DNA follows: TGTGCCAGCAGTGGAGGTCCCGGGACAGGGTATGGCTACACCTTC. Its protein is CASSGGPGTGYGYTF. The V and J genes are TRBV6-1 and TRBJ1-2, with 9 bases lining up with TRBD1. The CDR3 is 15 residues long. The V gene's germline CDR1 is MNHNS and CDR2 SASEGT. Trimming removed 4 bases from V and 5 bases from J; junction bases left unmatched: 8.

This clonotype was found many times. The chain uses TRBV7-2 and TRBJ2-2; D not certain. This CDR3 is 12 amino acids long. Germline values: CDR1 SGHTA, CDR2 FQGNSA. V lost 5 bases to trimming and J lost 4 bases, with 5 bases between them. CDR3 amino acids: CASSAFTGELFF. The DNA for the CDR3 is TGTGCCAGCAGCGCTTTCACCGGGGAGCTGTTTTTT.

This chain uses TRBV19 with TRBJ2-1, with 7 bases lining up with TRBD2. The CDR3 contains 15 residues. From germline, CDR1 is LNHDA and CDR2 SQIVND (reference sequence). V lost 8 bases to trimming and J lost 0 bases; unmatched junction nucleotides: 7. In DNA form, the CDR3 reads TGTGCCAGTGCTGGCGGGAGTCCCTCCTACAATGAGCAGTTCTTC. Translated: CASAGGSPSYNEQFF. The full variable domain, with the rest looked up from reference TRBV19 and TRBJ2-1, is DGGITQSPKYLFRKEGQNVTLSCEQNLNHDAMYWYRQDPGQGLRLIYYSQIVNDFQKGDIAEGYSVSREKKESFPLTVTSAQKNPTAFYLCASAGGSPSYNEQFFGPGTRLTVL.

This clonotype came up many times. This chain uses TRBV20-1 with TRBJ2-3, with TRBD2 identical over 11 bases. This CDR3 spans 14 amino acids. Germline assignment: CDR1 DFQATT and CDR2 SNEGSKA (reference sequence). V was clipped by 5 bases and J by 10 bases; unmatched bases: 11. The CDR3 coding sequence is TGCAGTGCTGGACTAACTAGCGGGGGAGGGGCGCAGTATTTT. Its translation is CSAGLTSGGGAQYF.

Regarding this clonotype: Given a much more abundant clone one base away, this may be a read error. Here the CDR3 reads CASSLGLSSSYEQYF. In nucleotides, the CDR3 is TGTGCCAGCAGTTTAGGCCTGAGCAGCTCCTACGAGCAGTACTTC. The chain is built from TRBV12-3 or TRBV12-4 and TRBJ2-7; the D is unclear. The CDR3 is made up of 15 amino acids. Trimming left V 1 base short and J 0 bases short, with 10 bases between.

CDR3: CASSSELGELFF. The CDR3 bases are TGTGCCAGCAGCTCTGAGCTCGGGGAGCTGTTTTTT. The chain couples TRBV11-3 to TRBJ2-2; no reliable D call. This CDR3 comprises 12 residues. Germline-derived CDR1 and CDR2 are SGHNT and YENEEA. Trimming removed 4 bases at V and 7 bases at J, with 7 bases between.

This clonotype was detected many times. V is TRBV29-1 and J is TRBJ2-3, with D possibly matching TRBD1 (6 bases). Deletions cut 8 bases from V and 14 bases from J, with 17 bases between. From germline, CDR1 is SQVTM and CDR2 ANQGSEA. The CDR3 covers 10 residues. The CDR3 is CSIEGTRGYF. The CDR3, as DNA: TGCAGCATCGAGGGGACCAGGGGGTATTTT.

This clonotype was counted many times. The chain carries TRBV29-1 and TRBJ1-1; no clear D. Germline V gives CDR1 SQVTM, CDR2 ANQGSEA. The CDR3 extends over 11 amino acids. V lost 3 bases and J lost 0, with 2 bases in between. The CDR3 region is CSVEMNTEAFF. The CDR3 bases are TGCAGCGTTGAGATGAACACTGAAGCTTTCTTT.

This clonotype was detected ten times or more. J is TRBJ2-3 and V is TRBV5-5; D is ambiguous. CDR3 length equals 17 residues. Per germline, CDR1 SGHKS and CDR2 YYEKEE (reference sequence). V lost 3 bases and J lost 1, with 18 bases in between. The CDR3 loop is CASSSGRLDVGTDTQYF. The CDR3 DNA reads TGTGCCAGCAGCTCCGGACGATTGGACGTGGGCACAGATACGCAGTATTTT.